This T cell receptor (beta chain) was sequenced in a study of cytomegalovirus exposure and HLA in healthy donors. Study in general: The approximately 110 validation repertoires used a platform that matched the one used for the approximately 690 first-cohort repertoires, as a later analysis reported.

Of note for this clone: Antigen specificity is unknown.

CDR1 and CDR2 (germline): MNHEY, SMNVEV (reference sequence). Germline trimming cut 5 bases from V and 4 bases from J; bases unmatched to any gene: 6. The CDR3 runs to 14 residues. Study-level results: Specific recognition of CMV antigens was confirmed in vitro for three chains (all CMV-associated).

Assay: immunoSEQ multiplex PCR; the TCRdb copy retains only in-frame clones and omits some. The table shows roughly 240,000 clones, with around nine tenths occurring only once. The specimen sequenced was PBMCs. The sequence came from a man aged 18 to 35 in good health and CMV-seronegative. The rearrangement uses TRBV27 and TRBJ2-5; 8 bases are shared with TRBD1. CDR3 residues: CASSRTRGRETQYF. Here the CDR3 DNA reads TGTGCCAGCAGTAGGACCAGGGGGCGAGAGACCCAGTACTTC.